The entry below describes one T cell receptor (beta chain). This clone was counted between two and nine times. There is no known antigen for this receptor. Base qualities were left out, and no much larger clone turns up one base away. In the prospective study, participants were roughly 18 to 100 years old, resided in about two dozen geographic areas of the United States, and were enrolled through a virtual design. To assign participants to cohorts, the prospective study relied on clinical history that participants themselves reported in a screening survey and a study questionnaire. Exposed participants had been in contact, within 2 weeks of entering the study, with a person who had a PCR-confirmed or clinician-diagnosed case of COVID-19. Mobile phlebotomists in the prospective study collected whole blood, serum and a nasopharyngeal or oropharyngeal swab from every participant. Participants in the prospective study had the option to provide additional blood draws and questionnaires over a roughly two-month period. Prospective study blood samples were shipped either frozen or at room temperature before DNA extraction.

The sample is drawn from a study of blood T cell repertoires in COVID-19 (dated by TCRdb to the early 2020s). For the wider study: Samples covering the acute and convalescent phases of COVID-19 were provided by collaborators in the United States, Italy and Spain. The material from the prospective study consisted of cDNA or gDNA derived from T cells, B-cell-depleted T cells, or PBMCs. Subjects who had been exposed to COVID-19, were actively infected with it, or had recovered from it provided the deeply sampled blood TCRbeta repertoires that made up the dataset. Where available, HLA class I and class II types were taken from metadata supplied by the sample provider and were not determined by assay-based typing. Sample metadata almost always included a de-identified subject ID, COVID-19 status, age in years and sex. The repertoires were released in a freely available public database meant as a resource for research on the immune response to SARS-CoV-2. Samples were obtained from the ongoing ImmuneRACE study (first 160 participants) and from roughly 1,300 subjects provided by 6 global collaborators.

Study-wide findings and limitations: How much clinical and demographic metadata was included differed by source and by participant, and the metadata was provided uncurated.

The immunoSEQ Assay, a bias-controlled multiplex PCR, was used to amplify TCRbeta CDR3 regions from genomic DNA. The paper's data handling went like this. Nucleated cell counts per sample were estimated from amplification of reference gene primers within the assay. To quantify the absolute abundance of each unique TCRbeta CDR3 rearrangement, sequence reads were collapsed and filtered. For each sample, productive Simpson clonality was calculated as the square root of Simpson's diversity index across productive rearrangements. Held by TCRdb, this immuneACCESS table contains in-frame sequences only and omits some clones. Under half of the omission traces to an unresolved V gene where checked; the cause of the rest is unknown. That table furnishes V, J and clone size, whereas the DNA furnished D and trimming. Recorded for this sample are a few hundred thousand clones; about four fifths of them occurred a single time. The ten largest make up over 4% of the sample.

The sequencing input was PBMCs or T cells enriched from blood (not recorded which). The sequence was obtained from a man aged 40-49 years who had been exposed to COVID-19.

The CDR3 region: CASSEEGLGNNEQFF. The DNA sequence is as follows: TGTGCCAGCAGTGAAGAGGGACTAGGGAACAATGAGCAGTTCTTC. Here the chain combines TRBV2 and TRBJ2-1, and 8 junctional nucleotides match TRBD2. The CDR3 goes from the cysteine to the phenylalanine over 15 residues. The sequence is cut down to CDR3 DNA, 45 bases in frame from base 1. For this chain, trimming is 1 base at the V end and 5 bases at the J end, and the number of junction bases without a gene match is 4. CDR1 SNHLY and CDR2 FYNNEI are derived from the germline V gene. Supplemented by the reference TRBV2 and TRBJ2-1 proteins around the CDR3, the complete variable domain is EPEVTQTPSHQVTQMGQEVILRCVPISNHLYFYWYRQILGQKVEFLVSFYNNEISEKSEIFDDQFSVERPDGSNFTLKIRSTKLEDSAMYFCASSEEGLGNNEQFFGPGTRLTVL.